The rows below give T cell receptor beta chains drawn from one sample of a study of OX40 agonist ivuxolimab in advanced cancers. Using immunoSEQ multiplex PCR, the repertoire was profiled, and TCRdb retains in-frame clones only, with some absent. The sample has 85,000 to 100,000 clones, 85% to 95% seen once. The specimen comprised CD4+ or CD8+ T cells sorted from blood, sampled in a trial of the OX40 agonist ivuxolimab. These receptors were collected from an adult with an advanced solid tumor such as melanoma, head and neck, liver or kidney cancer. Each CDR3 is given with its conserved first and last residue. D genes are given only for firm matches. Size tells how often a clone was seen (once, few, many) or the class of an expanded clone, and some rows leave it out.

TRBV12-5	TRBJ2-6	-	-	CASGSLGQGTGANVLTF	TGTGCTAGTGGTTCCCTGGGGCAGGGGACAGGGGCCAACGTCCTGACTTTC
TRBV4-3	TRBJ2-3	once	-	CASSLRPPDTQYF	TGCGCCAGCAGCCTTAGGCCGCCAGATACGCAGTATTTT
TRBV6-6	TRBJ2-3	-	-	CASSYSGTGGTQYF	TGTGCCAGCAGTTACTCCGGGACCGGGGGTACGCAGTATTTT
TRBV6-5	TRBJ2-5	-	-	CASSYSPRGGGQYF	TGTGCCAGCAGTTATTCCCCTAGAGGAGGTGGCCAGTACTTC
TRBV10-3	TRBJ2-6	-	-	CAISIGTGVSGANVLTF	TGTGCCATCAGCATAGGGACGGGGGTGTCTGGGGCCAACGTCCTGACTTTC
TRBV7-2	TRBJ2-2	-	TRBD1	CASSPDRVGFGELFF	TGTGCCAGCAGCCCGGACAGGGTTGGGTTCGGGGAGCTGTTTTTT
TRBV6-6	TRBJ1-3	-	-	CASSSGGGRGNTIYF	TGTGCCAGCAGCTCGGGGGGGGGAAGAGGAAACACCATATATTTT
TRBV5-1	TRBJ2-1	-	-	CASSLASTSYNEQFF	TGCGCCAGCAGCTTGGCGAGCACCTCCTACAATGAGCAGTTCTTC
TRBV30	TRBJ2-1	-	-	CAWSWSYNEQFF	TGTGCCTGGAGTTGGTCTTACAATGAGCAGTTCTTC
TRBV27	TRBJ2-6	-	TRBD1	CASSWGTGVTPGANVLTF	TGTGCCAGCAGCTGGGGTACAGGGGTTACCCCTGGGGCCAACGTCCTGACTTTC
TRBV5-1	TRBJ2-3	-	TRBD2	CASSLERGGTDTQYF	TGCGCCAGCAGCTTGGAGCGGGGGGGCACAGATACGCAGTATTTT
TRBV7-8	TRBJ2-1	-	-	CASSPQGHPYNEQFF	TGTGCCAGCAGCCCCCAGGGTCACCCCTACAATGAGCAGTTCTTC
TRBV6-5	TRBJ1-6	-	-	CASSYSPTRNSPLHF	TGTGCCAGCAGTTACTCCCCGACACGAAATTCACCCCTCCACTTT
TRBV6-5	TRBJ1-6	once	-	CASRSSYNSPLHF	TGTGCCAGCAGGAGCTCCTATAATTCACCCCTCCACTTT
TRBV30	TRBJ1-3	-	-	CACPDWLNTIYF	TGTGCCTGTCCGGATTGGCTGAACACCATATATTTT
TRBV2	TRBJ1-2	-	TRBD1	CASTVGQANYGYTF	TGTGCCAGCACCGTCGGACAGGCTAACTATGGCTACACCTTC
TRBV9	TRBJ2-6	-	-	CASSSGRSGANVLTF	TGTGCCAGCAGTTCTGGGCGGTCTGGGGCCAACGTCCTGACTTTC
TRBV25-1	TRBJ1-3	-	-	CASSPLGAGNTIYF	TGTGCCAGCAGTCCCCTAGGGGCTGGAAACACCATATATTTT
TRBV10-1	TRBJ1-2	-	-	CASSCTLQQPLYGYTF	TGCGCCAGCAGCTGCACCCTACAGCAACCTCTCTATGGCTACACCTTC
TRBV5-4	TRBJ2-3	-	-	CASSQRASTTDTQYF	TGTGCCAGCAGCCAACGCGCTAGCACCACAGATACGCAGTATTTT
TRBV6-5	TRBJ2-5	once	TRBD1	CASRAGAGGQETQYF	TGTGCCAGCAGAGCAGGGGCAGGGGGACAAGAGACCCAGTACTTC
TRBV7-2	TRBJ1-2	-	-	CASSLYGNYGYTF	TGTGCCAGCAGCCTCTACGGGAACTATGGCTACACCTTC
TRBV6-5	TRBJ2-2	-	-	CASSHRGRATGELFF	TGTGCCAGCAGCCACAGGGGGAGGGCCACCGGGGAGCTGTTTTTT
TRBV4-3	TRBJ1-2	-	-	CASSLVGGYGYTF	TGCGCCAGCAGCCTAGTGGGCGGCTATGGCTACACCTTC
TRBV6-6	TRBJ2-3	-	-	CASSYDWSTDTQYF	TGTGCCAGCAGTTACGACTGGTCCACAGATACGCAGTATTTT
TRBV18	TRBJ1-2	-	-	CASFDGPYGYTF	TGTGCCAGCTTTGACGGTCCCTATGGCTACACCTTC
TRBV5-4	TRBJ2-1	-	-	CASSLGAGSSYNEQFF	TGTGCCAGCAGCTTGGGTGCGGGGAGCTCCTACAATGAGCAGTTCTTC
TRBV5-1	TRBJ2-3	-	-	CASMAGGHYSTDTQYF	TGCGCCAGCATGGCGGGTGGCCATTATAGCACAGATACGCAGTATTTT